This T cell receptor beta chain was profiled in a study of early T cells in non-severe SARS-CoV-2 infection. Across the study: Unsorted whole blood bulk RNA was sequenced, with unpaired chains.

This clonotype was observed many times. cDNA molecules, individually, were tagged with unique molecular identifiers. Via MiXCR, TCRdb re-called the 5' RACE reads, giving one row per CDR3 protein. Counted here are about 90,000 distinct CDR3 sequences, approximately 12% occurring once; the ten biggest clones make up 4% to 4.5%. Germline CDR1 is MNHNS and CDR2 is SASEGT. Trimming removed 3 bases at V and 4 bases at J, with 6 bases between. This CDR3 region has 12 residues. The chain joins TRBV6-1 to TRBJ1-2; D not certain. The sequence derives from an adult who was a healthcare worker with PCR-confirmed SARS-CoV-2 infection or an uninfected control (not recorded which). The sample in question was whole blood, obtained at baseline. In DNA form, the CDR3 reads TGTGCCAGCAGTGAGAGGGCCTATGGCTACACCTTC. Translation: CASSERAYGYTF.